Presented here are 14 T cell receptor beta chains from one specimen sequenced in a study of T cell responses to AZD1222 COVID-19 vaccine. TCRdb keeps only in-frame clones here, not all; method: immunoSEQ multiplex PCR. Of some 150,000 clones in the sample, around 94% were seen once. Sequenced material: peripheral blood, taken on day 0 of AZD1222 vaccination. Receptors were obtained from an adult in good health.

This chain uses TRBV18 with TRBJ1-4; no definite D call. Looked up from germline, CDR1 is KGHSH and CDR2 is LQKENI. The CDR3 has 15 residues. Trimming took 0 bases from V and 3 from J, leaving 8 bases between them. The CDR3 sequence is CASSPPSTPNEKLFF. The DNA for the CDR3 is TGTGCCAGCTCACCACCCTCAACCCCTAATGAAAAACTGTTTTTT.

The gene calls are TRBV4-3 and TRBJ2-5; 9 nucleotides line up with TRBD2. The V gene end was trimmed by 1 base and the J gene end by 4 bases; junction bases not matched to a gene: 10. The CDR3 is 17 residues long. The germline gives CDR1 LGHNA, CDR2 YSLEER. The CDR3 protein is CASSQVWAGGQTETQYF. CDR3 DNA sequence: TGCGCCAGCAGCCAAGTTTGGGCGGGGGGGCAAACAGAGACCCAGTACTTC.

The chain links TRBV6-2 or TRBV6-3 to TRBJ1-5; TRBD1 agrees at 9 bases. This CDR3 comprises 16 residues. Trimming removed 5 bases from V and 1 base from J; junction bases left unmatched: 6. The germline gives CDR1 MNHEY, CDR2 SVGEGT. The DNA for the CDR3 is TGTGCCAGCAGTAGATACGGGACAGGGAGCAATCAGCCCCAGCATTTT. It encodes CASSRYGTGSNQPQHF.

The count of this clone is one. The chain uses TRBV19 and TRBJ1-1; maybe TRBD1 (6 bases). The CDR3 totals 15 residues. Germline CDR1 and CDR2: LNHDA and SQIVND (reference sequence). V gave up 3 bases and J gave up 5 bases, with 16 bases separating them. The CDR3 is CASSMLRGGITEAFF. CDR3 nucleotide sequence: TGTGCCAGTAGTATGTTGAGGGGGGGGATTACTGAAGCTTTCTTT.

The genes are TRBV7-9 and TRBJ2-3, with TRBD2 matching 11 bases. Looked up from germline, CDR1 is SEHNR and CDR2 is FQNEAQ (reference sequence). V gave up 3 bases and J gave up 2 bases; unmatched junction bases: 4. The CDR3 loop spans 16 amino acids. Here the CDR3 reads CASSFTSGGLTDTQYF. In DNA, the CDR3 is TGTGCCAGCAGCTTTACTAGCGGGGGCCTCACAGATACGCAGTATTTT.

The chain is built from TRBV4-1 and TRBJ2-7; 8 bases fit TRBD2. Trimming cost V 3 bases and J 6 bases; bases outside gene matches: 10. This CDR3 is built from 15 residues. In germline, CDR1 is MGHRA, CDR2 YSYEKL. The CDR3 is CASSHPGTSRGEQYF. DNA of the CDR3: TGCGCCAGCAGCCACCCCGGGACTAGTCGGGGCGAGCAGTACTTC.

Worth noting for this clone: The junction departs from the called germline gene at one end, perhaps through a read error. The J gene is TRBJ1-4, the V gene TRBV19; perhaps TRBD1 as D (6 bases). In germline, CDR1 is LNHDA, CDR2 SQIVND (reference sequence). The CDR3 extends over 15 amino acids. This CDR3 reads CASSLEGGGNEKLFF. The CDR3 region has the DNA TGTGCCAGTAGTCTAGAGGGAGGGGGAAATGAAAAACTGTTTTTT.

The rearrangement joins TRBV7-9 to TRBJ1-3; a possible D gene is TRBD1 (6 bases). The CDR3 totals 14 residues. The germline V gene encodes CDR1 SEHNR and CDR2 FQNEAQ (reference sequence). Between the trimmed V and J ends, which lost 5 bases and 4 bases, there was a span of 12 bases. Here the CDR3 reads CASSEGGAGNTIYF. CDR3 DNA sequence: TGTGCCAGCAGCGAGGGGGGCGCCGGAAACACCATATATTTT.

The chain couples TRBV10-3 to TRBJ1-1; TRBD1 aligns across 7 bases. CDR3 length equals 17 residues. Looked up from germline, CDR1 is ENHRY and CDR2 is SYGVKD. With 2 bases clipped from V and 0 bases from J, the junction kept 9 bases outside the gene matches. The CDR3 DNA reads as TGTGCCATCAGTGAGAATGCCGGGACAGTGATGAACACTGAAGCTTTCTTT. The encoded protein is CAISENAGTVMNTEAFF.

The gene calls are TRBV18 and TRBJ1-2; unclear D gene. Trimming removed 5 bases at V and 8 bases at J, with 21 bases between. Germline V lookup: CDR1 KGHSH, CDR2 LQKENI. The CDR3 runs 15 residues. The CDR3 is CASSYASGIPPGYTF. As DNA, the CDR3 is TGTGCCAGCTCATATGCCTCAGGCATCCCCCCCGGCTACACCTTC.

This rearrangement joins TRBV19 to TRBJ2-4, with D maybe TRBD1 (6 bases). Germline lookup yields CDR1 LNHDA and CDR2 SQIVND (reference sequence). The CDR3 sequence is 16 residues long. V was trimmed by 4 bases and J by 0 bases, leaving 13 bases between them. As DNA, the CDR3 is TGTGCCAGTAGTACTAGACAGGTACTAGCCAAAAACATTCAGTACTTC. Translating gives CASSTRQVLAKNIQYF.

The genes are TRBV12-5 and TRBJ2-6; D is perhaps TRBD2 (5 bases). CDR3 length: 16 residues. The V end lost 6 bases, the J end lost 4 bases, and 16 bases lay between the germline ends. The germline V gene encodes CDR1 LGHNT and CDR2 FRNRAP. The CDR3 loop is CASGRPGTPGANVLTF. The CDR3 DNA is TGTGCTAGTGGGCGCCCGGGAACCCCCGGGGCCAACGTCCTGACTTTC.

V and J are TRBV10-3 and TRBJ1-1; D may be TRBD1 (6 bases). Deletions cut 8 bases from V and 3 bases from J, with 13 bases between. CDR3 length: 13 residues. Germline V lookup: CDR1 ENHRY, CDR2 SYGVKD. Written as DNA, the CDR3 is TGTGCCATCGGTAAACGACAGGACACTGAAGCTTTCTTT. Translated, it gives CAIGKRQDTEAFF.

The chain uses TRBV18 and TRBJ1-5; D is undetermined. This CDR3 is 14 amino acids long. The V gene's germline CDR1 is KGHSH and CDR2 LQKENI. V was pared by 2 bases and J by 7 bases, with 12 bases between. The CDR3, as DNA: TGTGCCAGCTCACCAGACCATCCCGAACAGCCCCAGCATTTT. It specifies CASSPDHPEQPQHF.